The entry below gives a single T cell receptor beta chain sequence along with its context. Its antigen is still unknown. This entry belongs to a study of cytomegalovirus exposure and HLA in healthy donors. Study-wide results and limits: The authors enumerated some 160 TCR beta chains as linked to cytomegalovirus. Generally TCR sequences proved uncommon, though certain public TCRs appeared in numerous donors. In a later analysis, first-cohort TCR clusters were found to tend to co-occur in the 90 to 150 validation repertoires.

These donors were members of the roughly 120-subject validation cohort, a group separate from the approximately 670-subject first cohort. Assay used: immunoSEQ multiplex PCR; TCRdb lists only in-frame clones, some missing. The sample holds 100,000 to 150,000 clones, approximately 88% seen once. This CDR3 contains 14 residues. The V end lost 10 bases, the J end lost 4 bases, and 19 bases lay between the germline ends. The germline V gene encodes CDR1 MNHNS and CDR2 SASEGT. Sequenced input: PBMCs. This chain joins TRBV6-1 and TRBJ1-1, with D possibly TRBD1 on 5 matching bases. The origin of this receptor is a woman aged 18-29 years in good health and CMV-seronegative. This chain's CDR3 is CATRPQGHGTEAFF. Here the CDR3 DNA reads TGTGCCACCCGACCCCAGGGTCATGGCACTGAAGCTTTCTTT.